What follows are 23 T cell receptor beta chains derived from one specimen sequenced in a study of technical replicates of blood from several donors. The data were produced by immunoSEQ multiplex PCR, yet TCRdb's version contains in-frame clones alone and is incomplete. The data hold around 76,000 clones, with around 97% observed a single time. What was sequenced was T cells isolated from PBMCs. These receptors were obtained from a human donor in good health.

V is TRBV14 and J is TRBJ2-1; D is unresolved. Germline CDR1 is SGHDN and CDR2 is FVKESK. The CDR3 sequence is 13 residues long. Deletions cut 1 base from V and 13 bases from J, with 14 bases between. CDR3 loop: CASSQVSYISQFF. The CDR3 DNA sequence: TGTGCCAGCAGCCAAGTATCCTATATTTCACAGTTCTTC.

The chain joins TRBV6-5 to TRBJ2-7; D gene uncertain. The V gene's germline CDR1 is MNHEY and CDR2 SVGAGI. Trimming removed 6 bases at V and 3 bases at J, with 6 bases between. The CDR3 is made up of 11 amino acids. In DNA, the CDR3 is TGTGCCAGCAGGCAGTTCTACGAGCAGTACTTC. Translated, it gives CASRQFYEQYF.

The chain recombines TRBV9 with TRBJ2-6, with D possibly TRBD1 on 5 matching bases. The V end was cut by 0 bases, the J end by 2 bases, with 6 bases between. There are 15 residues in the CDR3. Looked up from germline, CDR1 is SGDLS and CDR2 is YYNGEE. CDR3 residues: CASSVEGAGANVLTF. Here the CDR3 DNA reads TGTGCCAGCAGCGTAGAAGGGGCTGGGGCCAACGTCCTGACTTTC.

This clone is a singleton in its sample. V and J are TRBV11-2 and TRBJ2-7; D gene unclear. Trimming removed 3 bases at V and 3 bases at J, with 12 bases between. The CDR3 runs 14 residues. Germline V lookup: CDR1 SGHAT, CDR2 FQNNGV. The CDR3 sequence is CASSFNERVYEQYF. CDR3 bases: TGTGCCAGCAGCTTCAACGAACGGGTCTACGAGCAGTACTTC. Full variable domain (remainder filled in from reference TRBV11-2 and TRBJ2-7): EAGVAQSPRYKIIEKRQSVAFWCNPISGHATLYWYQQILGQGPKLLIQFQNNGVVDDSQLPKDRFSAERLKGVDSTLKIQPAKLEDSAVYLCASSFNERVYEQYFGPGTRLTVT.

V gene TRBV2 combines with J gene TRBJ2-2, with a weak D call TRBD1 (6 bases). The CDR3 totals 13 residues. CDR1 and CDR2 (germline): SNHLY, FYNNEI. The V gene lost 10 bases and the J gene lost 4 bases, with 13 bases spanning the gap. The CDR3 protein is CATEQGTTGELFF. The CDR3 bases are TGTGCCACTGAACAGGGTACCACCGGGGAGCTGTTTTTT.

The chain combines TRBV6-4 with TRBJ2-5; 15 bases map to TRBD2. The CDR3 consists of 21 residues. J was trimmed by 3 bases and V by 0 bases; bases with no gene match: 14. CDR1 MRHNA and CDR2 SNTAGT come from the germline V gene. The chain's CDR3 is CASSDSKGPRGTSGGKETQYF. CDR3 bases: TGTGCCAGCAGTGACTCGAAAGGTCCCCGAGGGACTAGCGGGGGGAAAGAGACCCAGTACTTC.

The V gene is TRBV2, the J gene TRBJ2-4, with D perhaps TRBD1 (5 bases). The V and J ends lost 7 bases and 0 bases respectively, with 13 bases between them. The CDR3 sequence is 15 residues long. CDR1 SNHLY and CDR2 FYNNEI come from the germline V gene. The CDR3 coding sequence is TGTGCCAGCATTCTAGACAGCCTAGCCAAAAACATTCAGTACTTC. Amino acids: CASILDSLAKNIQYF.

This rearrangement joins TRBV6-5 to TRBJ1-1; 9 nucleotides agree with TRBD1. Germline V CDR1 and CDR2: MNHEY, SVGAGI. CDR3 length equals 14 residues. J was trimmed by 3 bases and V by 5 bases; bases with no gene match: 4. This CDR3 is CASSRDRVDTEAFF. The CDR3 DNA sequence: TGTGCCAGCAGTAGGGACAGGGTGGACACTGAAGCTTTCTTT.

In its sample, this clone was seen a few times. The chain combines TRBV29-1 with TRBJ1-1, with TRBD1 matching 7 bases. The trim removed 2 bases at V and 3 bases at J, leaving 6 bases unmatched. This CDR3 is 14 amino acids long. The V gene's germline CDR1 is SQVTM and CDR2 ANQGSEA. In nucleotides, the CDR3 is TGCAGCGTTGAACTACTGGACAGGTACACTGAAGCTTTCTTT. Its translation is CSVELLDRYTEAFF.

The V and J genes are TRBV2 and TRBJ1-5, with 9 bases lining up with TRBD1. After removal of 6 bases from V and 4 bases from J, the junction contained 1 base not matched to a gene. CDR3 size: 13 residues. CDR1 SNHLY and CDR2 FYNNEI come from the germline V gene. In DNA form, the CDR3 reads TGTGCCAGCAGAGGACAGGGGAATCAGCCCCAGCATTTT. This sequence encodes CASRGQGNQPQHF.

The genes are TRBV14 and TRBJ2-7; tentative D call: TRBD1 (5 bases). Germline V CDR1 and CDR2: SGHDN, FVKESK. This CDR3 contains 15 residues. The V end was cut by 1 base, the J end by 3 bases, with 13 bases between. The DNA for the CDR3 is TGTGCCAGCAGCCAAGTTTTCCAGGGCCACTACGAGCAGTACTTC. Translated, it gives CASSQVFQGHYEQYF.

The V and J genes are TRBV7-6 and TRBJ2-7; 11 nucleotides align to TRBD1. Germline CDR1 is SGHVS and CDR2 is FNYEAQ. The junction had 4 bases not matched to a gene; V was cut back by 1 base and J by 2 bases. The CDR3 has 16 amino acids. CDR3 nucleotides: TGTGCCAGCAGCTTAGAATCGGGACAGGGGGCCTACGAGCAGTACTTC. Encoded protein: CASSLESGQGAYEQYF.

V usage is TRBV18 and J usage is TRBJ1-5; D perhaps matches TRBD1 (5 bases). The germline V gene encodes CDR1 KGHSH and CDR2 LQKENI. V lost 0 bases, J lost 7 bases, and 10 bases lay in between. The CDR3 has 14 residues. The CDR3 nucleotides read TGTGCCAGCTCACCACCAGGGAGGGACCAGCCCCAGCATTTT. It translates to CASSPPGRDQPQHF.

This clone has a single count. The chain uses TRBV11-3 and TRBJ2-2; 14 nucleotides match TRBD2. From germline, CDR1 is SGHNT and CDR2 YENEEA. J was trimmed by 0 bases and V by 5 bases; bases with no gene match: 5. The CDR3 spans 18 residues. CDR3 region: CASSPRTSGGTNTGELFF. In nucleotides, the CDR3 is TGTGCCAGCAGCCCGAGGACTAGCGGGGGGACGAACACCGGGGAGCTGTTTTTT.

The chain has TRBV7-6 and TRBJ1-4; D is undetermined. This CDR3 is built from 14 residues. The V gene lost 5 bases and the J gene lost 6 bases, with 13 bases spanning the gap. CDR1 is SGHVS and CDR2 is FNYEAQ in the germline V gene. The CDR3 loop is CASSVTLRDEKLFF. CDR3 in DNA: TGTGCCAGCAGCGTGACCCTTCGGGATGAAAAACTGTTTTTT.

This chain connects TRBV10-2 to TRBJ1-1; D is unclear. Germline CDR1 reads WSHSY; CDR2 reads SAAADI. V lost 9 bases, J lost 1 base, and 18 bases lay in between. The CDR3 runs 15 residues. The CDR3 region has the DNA TGCGCCAGTCTCGAGTCGGCCCGGGGGAACACTGAAGCTTTCTTT. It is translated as CASLESARGNTEAFF.

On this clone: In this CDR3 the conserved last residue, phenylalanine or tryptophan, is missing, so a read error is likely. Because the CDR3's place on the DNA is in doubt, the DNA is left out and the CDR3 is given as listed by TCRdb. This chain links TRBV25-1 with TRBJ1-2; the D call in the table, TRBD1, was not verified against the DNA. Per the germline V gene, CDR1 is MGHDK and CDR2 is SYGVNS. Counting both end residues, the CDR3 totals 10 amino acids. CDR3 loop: CASREGADAS.

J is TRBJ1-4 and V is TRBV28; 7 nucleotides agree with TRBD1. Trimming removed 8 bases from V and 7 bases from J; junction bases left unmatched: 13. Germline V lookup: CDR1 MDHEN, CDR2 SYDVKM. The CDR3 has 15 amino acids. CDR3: CASFTTGQLAEKLFF. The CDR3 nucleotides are TGTGCCAGCTTTACTACGGGACAGCTTGCTGAAAAACTGTTTTTT.

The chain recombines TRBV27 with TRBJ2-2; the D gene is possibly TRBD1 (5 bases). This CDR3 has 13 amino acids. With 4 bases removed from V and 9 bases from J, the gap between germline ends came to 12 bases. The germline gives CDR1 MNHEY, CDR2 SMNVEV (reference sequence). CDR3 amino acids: CASSWAGIRELFF. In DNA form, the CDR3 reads TGTGCCAGCAGTTGGGCAGGGATAAGGGAGCTGTTTTTT.

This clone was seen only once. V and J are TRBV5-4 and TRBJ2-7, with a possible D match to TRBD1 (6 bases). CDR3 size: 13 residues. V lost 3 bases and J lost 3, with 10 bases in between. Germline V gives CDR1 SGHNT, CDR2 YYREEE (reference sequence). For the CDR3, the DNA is TGTGCCAGCAGCTCCGGACAGAGCTACGAGCAGTACTTC. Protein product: CASSSGQSYEQYF.

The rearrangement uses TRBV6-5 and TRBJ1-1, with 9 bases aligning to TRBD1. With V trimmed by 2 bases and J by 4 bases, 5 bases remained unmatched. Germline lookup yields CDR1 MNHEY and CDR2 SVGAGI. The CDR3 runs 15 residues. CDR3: CASSYLQGARTEAFF. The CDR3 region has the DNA TGTGCCAGCAGTTACCTACAGGGGGCGCGCACTGAAGCTTTCTTT.

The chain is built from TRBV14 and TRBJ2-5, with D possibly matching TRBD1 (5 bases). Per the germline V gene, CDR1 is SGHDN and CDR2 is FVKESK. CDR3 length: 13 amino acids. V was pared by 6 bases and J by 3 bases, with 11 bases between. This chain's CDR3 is CASRDNQKETQYF. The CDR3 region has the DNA TGTGCCAGCAGGGACAACCAAAAAGAGACCCAGTACTTC.

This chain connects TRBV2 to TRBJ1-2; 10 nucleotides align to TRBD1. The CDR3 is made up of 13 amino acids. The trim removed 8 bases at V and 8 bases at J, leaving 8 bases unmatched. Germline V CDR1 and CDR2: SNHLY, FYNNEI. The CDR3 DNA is TGTGCCAGCCAAGGACAGGGGGGATTGGGCTACACCTTC. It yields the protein CASQGQGGLGYTF.